Each of the 17 T cell receptor beta chains below was sequenced from the same sample in a study of blood T cell repertoires in COVID-19. Generated by immunoSEQ multiplex PCR, the TCRdb table keeps only in-frame clones and is missing some. This sample has some 58,000 clones, with roughly 79% found just once. Sample: peripheral blood. Every receptor here comes from a human donor in a cohort sampled during active COVID-19.

The J gene is TRBJ1-3, the V gene TRBV5-4; D is undetermined. Trimming cost V 9 bases and J 0 bases, with 13 bases left between them. CDR3 length: 14 amino acids. CDR1 and CDR2 (germline): SGHNT, YYREEE (reference sequence). This CDR3 is CATRLNPSGNTIYF. The DNA of the CDR3 is TGTGCCACCAGACTAAACCCCTCTGGAAACACCATATATTTT. Supplemented by reference TRBV5-4 and TRBJ1-3, the full variable domain reads ETGVTQSPTHLIKTRGQQVTLRCSSQSGHNTVSWYQQALGQGPQFIFQYYREEENGRGNFPPRFSGLQFPNYSSELNVNALELDDSALYLCATRLNPSGNTIYFGEGSWLTVV.

This chain links TRBV7-2 with TRBJ2-3; D not resolved. The V gene lost 6 bases and the J gene lost 0 bases, with 10 bases spanning the gap. Germline assignment: CDR1 SGHTA and CDR2 FQGNSA. The length of the CDR3 is 14 residues. The CDR3 bases are TGTGCCAGCAGAAGCTACTCTAGCACAGATACGCAGTATTTT. Protein: CASRSYSSTDTQYF.

The chain joins TRBV7-2 to TRBJ1-5, with 8 nucleotides matching TRBD1. This CDR3 has 13 residues. V lost 1 base to trimming and J lost 12 bases; unmatched junction nucleotides: 5. Germline V lookup: CDR1 SGHTA, CDR2 FQGNSA. CDR3 sequence: CASSLGGQDFQHF. The CDR3 bases are TGTGCCAGCAGCTTAGGGGGACAGGACTTCCAGCATTTT. Combining the CDR3 with reference TRBV7-2 and TRBJ1-5 gives the whole variable domain GAGVSQSPSNKVTEKGKDVELRCDPISGHTALYWYRQSLGQGLEFLIYFQGNSAPDKSGLPSDRFSAERTGGSVSTLTIQRTQQEDSAVYLCASSLGGQDFQHFGDGTRLSIL.

The V gene is TRBV6-1, the J gene TRBJ1-2; D gene ambiguous. V gave up 3 bases and J gave up 4 bases, with 6 bases separating them. Per germline, CDR1 MNHNS and CDR2 SASEGT. CDR3 length equals 12 residues. The DNA of the CDR3 is TGTGCCAGCAGTGACGTATCCTATGGCTACACCTTC. Protein sequence: CASSDVSYGYTF.

CDR3 nucleotide sequence: TGTGCCTGGAGTGTTGGCGGGGCGAGGGTCAATGAGCAGTTCTTC. Protein product: CAWSVGGARVNEQFF. The chain has TRBV30 and TRBJ2-1, with D possibly matching TRBD2 (6 bases). V lost 0 bases to trimming and J lost 6 bases, with 15 bases between them. There are 15 residues in the CDR3. Germline assignment: CDR1 GTSNPN and CDR2 SVGIG (reference sequence).

The chain recombines TRBV6-1 with TRBJ2-7; weak D call: TRBD2 (6 bases). Germline lookup yields CDR1 MNHNS and CDR2 SASEGT. The CDR3 has 18 amino acids. The V end was cut by 0 bases, the J end by 2 bases, with 20 bases between. In DNA form, the CDR3 reads TGTGCCAGCAGTGAAGCAAGCCTTGGCGGGGAATGGCCCTACGAGCAGTACTTC. This gives the protein CASSEASLGGEWPYEQYF.

The chain has TRBV2 and TRBJ1-5, with D possibly being TRBD1 (5 bases). In germline, CDR1 is SNHLY, CDR2 FYNNEI. CDR3 length: 15 amino acids. V was cut by 4 bases and J by 0 bases, with 10 bases left in between. This CDR3 reads CASSVGTYSNQPQHF. CDR3 coding DNA: TGTGCCAGCAGTGTGGGGACTTATAGCAATCAGCCCCAGCATTTT.

The V call is TRBV6-5, the J call TRBJ1-4, with D perhaps matching TRBD1 (5 bases). Germline V lookup: CDR1 MNHEY, CDR2 SVGAGI. With 6 bases removed from V and 8 bases from J, the gap between germline ends came to 16 bases. The CDR3 loop spans 14 amino acids. The CDR3 coding sequence is TGTGCCAGCAGCCCGGGACTCTCGGGAGAAAAACTGTTTTTT. Protein product: CASSPGLSGEKLFF.

V and J are TRBV30 and TRBJ1-2; D not resolved. CDR3 length: 11 amino acids. V was clipped by 0 bases and J by 4 bases, with 3 bases between them. From germline, CDR1 is GTSNPN and CDR2 SVGIG (reference sequence). Here the CDR3 reads CAWSVIYGYTF. CDR3 DNA: TGTGCCTGGAGTGTTATCTATGGCTACACCTTC.

The V and J genes are TRBV2 and TRBJ1-3, with D possibly matching TRBD1 (5 bases). Trimming left V 3 bases short and J 4 bases short, with 19 bases between. Germline V gene lookup returns CDR1 SNHLY and CDR2 FYNNEI. This CDR3 has 17 residues. The CDR3 is CASSDMGLRRSGNTIYF. In DNA form, the CDR3 reads TGTGCCAGCAGTGATATGGGACTCCGCCGGTCGGGAAACACCATATATTTT. The whole variable domain, remainder taken from reference TRBV2 and TRBJ1-3, is EPEVTQTPSHQVTQMGQEVILRCVPISNHLYFYWYRQILGQKVEFLVSFYNNEISEKSEIFDDQFSVERPDGSNFTLKIRSTKLEDSAMYFCASSDMGLRRSGNTIYFGEGSWLTVV.

The chain couples TRBV10-3 to TRBJ1-4; D may be TRBD1 (6 bases). Trimming took off 8 bases at V and 3 bases at J, with 16 bases between the two ends. The germline V gene has CDR1 ENHRY and CDR2 SYGVKD. The CDR3 covers 15 residues. The CDR3 DNA follows: TGTGCCATCCGACGAAACAGGGAATCTAATGAAAAACTGTTTTTT. This gives the protein CAIRRNRESNEKLFF.

V and J are TRBV6-2 or TRBV6-3 and TRBJ2-2, with 11 bases that match TRBD2. The ends lost 2 bases at V and 7 bases at J; junction bases unmatched: 9. This CDR3 region has 17 residues. Germline CDR1 and CDR2: MNHEY and SVGEGT. CDR3 sequence reads: CASSYLIAGGPIGELFF. The CDR3 region has the DNA TGTGCCAGCAGTTACCTAATAGCGGGAGGGCCGATCGGGGAGCTGTTTTTT.

V usage is TRBV19 and J usage is TRBJ2-1, with 9 bases that match TRBD1. After removal of 5 bases from V and 5 bases from J, the junction contained 10 bases not matched to a gene. CDR3 length: 16 amino acids. Per germline, CDR1 LNHDA and CDR2 SQIVND (reference sequence). The CDR3 is CASSFPSGTGNNEQFF. The CDR3 DNA reads TGTGCCAGTAGTTTTCCTTCCGGGACAGGGAACAATGAGCAGTTCTTC.

Only a few counts were recorded for this clone. This sequence joins TRBV7-2 and TRBJ1-1; D possibly corresponds to TRBD1 (5 bases). The V end lost 1 base, the J end lost 6 bases, and 9 bases lay between the germline ends. The CDR3 has 13 amino acids. Germline loops: CDR1 SGHTA, CDR2 FQGNSA. The CDR3 DNA reads as TGTGCCAGCAGCTTAGGCTGGGGCCCTGAAGCTTTCTTT. It codes for CASSLGWGPEAFF.

The V and J genes are TRBV28 and TRBJ2-3; D call uncertain. The CDR3 covers 12 residues. Germline CDR1 MDHEN, CDR2 SYDVKM. Trimming stripped 5 bases from V and 8 bases from J, with 11 bases between. CDR3 residues: CASSPRVVTQYF. Written as DNA, the CDR3 is TGTGCCAGCAGTCCTCGGGTGGTTACGCAGTATTTT.

This chain uses TRBV30 with TRBJ1-1, with D uncertain. Trimming shortened V by 3 bases and J by 5 bases, and 16 bases separated the two germline ends. This CDR3 region has 14 residues. Per the germline V gene, CDR1 is GTSNPN and CDR2 is SVGIG (reference sequence). The CDR3 loop is CAWSHLGSATEAFF. The CDR3, as DNA: TGTGCCTGGAGCCACTTGGGCTCCGCGACTGAAGCTTTCTTT.

The chain uses TRBV25-1 and TRBJ1-4; the match to TRBD1 covers 8 bases. Germline V CDR1 and CDR2: MGHDK, SYGVNS. The CDR3 spans 14 residues. The V segment lost 8 bases and the J segment 8 bases; nucleotides outside the gene matches: 10. This CDR3 is CASRGQGGGEKLFF. The CDR3 DNA sequence: TGTGCCAGCCGCGGACAGGGTGGGGGCGAAAAACTGTTTTTT.